This T cell receptor (beta chain) was identified in a study of blood T cell repertoires in COVID-19 (dated by TCRdb to about 2020). Background on the whole study: Samples covering the acute and convalescent phases of COVID-19 were provided by collaborators in the United States, Italy and Spain. The prospective study material was composed of cDNA or gDNA derived from T cells, B-cell-depleted T cells, or PBMCs. The dataset comprised deeply sampled blood TCRbeta repertoires from subjects exposed to, actively infected with, or recovered from COVID-19. The repertoires were made available in a free public database intended to serve as a resource for research on the immune response to SARS-CoV-2. The samples were drawn from the first 160 participants of the ongoing ImmuneRACE study and from 1,254 subjects provided by 6 global collaborators. Nearly every sample came with metadata listing a de-identified subject ID, COVID-19 status, age in years and sex. Where available, HLA class I and class II types were obtained from metadata supplied by the sample provider rather than from assay-based typing. The paper's findings and limits, for the study overall: The quantity of clinical and demographic metadata differed by source and by participant and was supplied without curation.

Collaborating institutions collected whole blood in K2EDTA tubes following their own protocols. Collaborator samples were shipped for TCRbeta analysis as frozen whole blood, isolated PBMCs, or DNA extracted from either sample type. From its cysteine to its phenylalanine, the CDR3 spans 15 amino acids. The kept DNA is CDR3 alone, 45 bases in frame from the first base. The germline V gene (reference sequence) yields LNHDA for CDR1 and SQIVND for CDR2. Compared with germline, V lacks 2 bases and J lacks 1 base; bases without a gene match: 4. About this clone itself: What antigen it recognizes has not been identified. No per-base quality is available; no much larger clone lies one base away.

TCRbeta CDR3 regions were amplified from genomic DNA by means of the immunoSEQ Assay, a bias-controlled multiplex PCR. As for the authors' bioinformatics: Nucleated cell counts per sample were estimated from amplification of reference gene primers within the assay. To quantify the absolute abundance of each unique TCRbeta CDR3 rearrangement, sequence reads were collapsed and filtered. For each sample, productive Simpson clonality was calculated as the square root of Simpson's diversity index over productive rearrangements. TCRdb took this table from immuneACCESS and kept in-frame rearrangements with V and J called. Such tables lack part of the clones; where checked against another copy, unresolved V genes explain under half of the gap, and the rest is unexplained. V and J calls and clone size are those listed in that table; D and trimming were worked out from the DNA. The sample table shows some 75,000 clones, and 80% to 90% are seen once. Around 0.6% of the sample is in the top ten clones.

The sequence was obtained from a man aged 60 to 69 with acute or convalescent COVID-19. The sample consisted of peripheral blood. This chain is built from TRBV19 and TRBJ1-1, with TRBD1 matching 7 junction bases. The DNA reads as follows: TGTGCCAGTAGTATAAGTGGGACAGCGAACACTGAAGCTTTCTTT. This gives the protein CASSISGTANTEAFF.